This T cell receptor beta chain is from a study of shared clonotypes between healthy human individuals. Donors were healthy HIV-negative adults without recently reported acute infections or vaccinations. Generated by immunoSEQ multiplex PCR, the TCRdb table keeps only in-frame clones and is missing some. This sample yields 550,000 to 600,000 clones, of which around three quarters are seen a single time; 12% belongs to the top ten. CDR1 is GTSNPN and CDR2 is SVGIG in the germline V gene (reference sequence). After removal of 6 bases from V and 4 bases from J, the junction contained 4 bases not matched to a gene. This CDR3 has 12 residues. About this clone: Its matching antigen is unknown.

General observations from the study: Only blood samples were collected, and tissue repertoires likely differ. Sequencing depth was expected to influence donor clonotype sharing.

Sequenced: PBMCs. The V call is TRBV30, the J call TRBJ1-2; 8 nucleotides line up with TRBD1. The TCR originated in a woman between 40 and 50 years old in good health. Some clones in this sample may be carry-over from other donors' samples. The DNA of the CDR3 is TGTGCCTGTTCAGACAGGGGCTATGGCTACACCTTC. Protein: CACSDRGYGYTF.